The clone carrying this T cell receptor beta chain occurred a few times. Its specificity is not known. This CDR3 comprises 14 residues. CDR1 is SGHAT, CDR2 FQNNGV, per germline. Trimming removed 1 base from V and 5 bases from J, with 11 bases in between. Expressed TCRB transcripts were sequenced after all isolated RNA was converted to cDNA. Each sample of naive, central memory or regulatory T cells had, on average, about 3.57 million reads. The data were produced by immunoSEQ multiplex PCR, yet TCRdb's version contains in-frame clones alone and is incomplete. The repertoire holds about 240,000 clones, with 25% to 30% as singletons. The sample belongs to a study of beta chain features in type 1 diabetes. Overall study findings and caveats: Insertion counts at VDJ junctions were lower in type 1 diabetes patients, who also showed more deletions there.

This TCR was recovered from a man aged 30 to 45 in good health. Sequencing was done on a sample of central memory CD4+ T cells from blood. The chain is built from TRBV11-2 and TRBJ1-1; maybe TRBD1 (5 bases). CDR3: CASSLGQGSTEAFF. As DNA, the CDR3 is TGTGCCAGCAGCTTAGGCCAGGGAAGTACTGAAGCTTTCTTT. Full variable domain (remainder filled in from reference TRBV11-2 and TRBJ1-1): EAGVAQSPRYKIIEKRQSVAFWCNPISGHATLYWYQQILGQGPKLLIQFQNNGVVDDSQLPKDRFSAERLKGVDSTLKIQPAKLEDSAVYLCASSLGQGSTEAFFGQGTRLTVV.